Listed below are T cell receptor beta chains from one sample, sequenced in a study of control samples from healthy donors and cancer patients. The data were produced by immunoSEQ multiplex PCR, yet TCRdb's version contains in-frame clones alone and is incomplete. The data contain some 30,000 clones, nearly 90% of them seen just once; the ten biggest clones take up less than 5%. The specimen was formalin-fixed, paraffin-embedded tissue. Receptors originate from a female donor with melanoma. Each CDR3 is given with its conserved first and last residue. Fields, in order: J gene, D gene, clone size, V gene, CDR3 protein, CDR3 DNA. D genes are given only for firm matches. Clone size is shown for a subset of rows, as once, few, many or a class of expanded clone.

TRBJ1-1 . . TRBV19 CASSVSWGGDTEAFF TGTGCCAGTAGTGTCTCTTGGGGAGGTGACACTGAAGCTTTCTTT
TRBJ1-5 TRBD1 . TRBV5-1 CASSAQGGNQPQHF TGCGCCAGCAGCGCCCAGGGGGGCAATCAGCCCCAGCATTTT
TRBJ2-5 TRBD2 . TRBV4-3 CASSQVHRGEETQYF TGCGCCAGCAGCCAAGTCCACCGGGGGGAAGAGACCCAGTACTTC
TRBJ2-7 . once TRBV24-1 CATRGEDRWEQYF TGTGCCACCAGAGGGGAGGACAGGTGGGAGCAGTACTTC
TRBJ2-2 TRBD2 . TRBV2 CASSGASGRARRAGELFF TGTGCCAGCAGTGGGGCTAGCGGGAGGGCCCGCCGGGCCGGGGAGCTGTTTTTT
TRBJ1-5 . . TRBV2 CASGDDNQPQHF TGTGCCAGCGGGGACGACAATCAGCCCCAGCATTTT
TRBJ2-7 . . TRBV18 CASSPRQDSEQYF TGTGCCAGCTCACCACGACAGGATTCCGAGCAGTACTTC
TRBJ1-1 . . TRBV30 CAWSVLGARAFF TGTGCCTGGAGTGTACTGGGCGCCAGAGCTTTCTTT
TRBJ2-7 . . TRBV3-1/TRBV3-2 CASSPAVGGSYEQYF TGTGCCAGCAGCCCGGCCGTGGGGGGCTCCTACGAGCAGTACTTC
TRBJ2-7 TRBD2 . TRBV14 CASSRQTSGRAGEQYF TGTGCCAGCAGCCGCCAAACTAGCGGGAGGGCAGGAGAGCAGTACTTC
TRBJ2-3 TRBD2 . TRBV30 CAWDYGLARTDTQYF TGTGCCTGGGACTACGGACTAGCTAGGACAGATACGCAGTATTTT
TRBJ1-1 . . TRBV7-2 CASSLDPGTEAFF TGTGCCAGCAGCTTAGACCCAGGCACTGAAGCTTTCTTT
TRBJ2-7 TRBD2 . TRBV5-4 CASSGGTSGLYEQYF TGTGCCAGCAGCGGCGGGACTAGCGGCCTCTACGAGCAGTACTTC
TRBJ1-1 TRBD1 . TRBV3-1/TRBV3-2 CASSPGQGGTEAFF TGTGCCAGCAGCCCGGGACAGGGGGGGACTGAAGCTTTCTTT
TRBJ2-7 TRBD2 . TRBV15 CATSRDWGLAVYEQYF TGTGCCACCAGCAGAGATTGGGGACTAGCGGTGTACGAGCAGTACTTC
TRBJ1-4 TRBD1 . TRBV5-1 CASSNTGGTNEKLFF TGCGCCAGCAGCAACACAGGGGGGACTAATGAAAAACTGTTTTTT
TRBJ2-5 TRBD2 once TRBV19 CASSEREGRAQTQYF TGTGCCAGTAGTGAGCGGGAGGGCCGTGCCCAGACCCAGTACTTC
TRBJ1-3 . . TRBV18 CASSPPARGGNTIYF TGTGCCAGCTCACCACCGGCGAGGGGTGGAAACACCATATATTTT
TRBJ2-1 . . TRBV12-3/TRBV12-4 CASSLLKYGEQFF TGTGCCAGCAGTTTGTTGAAGTACGGTGAGCAGTTCTTC
TRBJ2-5 . . TRBV7-9 CASSFLSTVQETQYF TGTGCCAGCAGCTTCCTTTCGACAGTCCAAGAGACCCAGTACTTC
TRBJ2-2 . . TRBV14 CASSQDWVVTGELFF TGTGCCAGCAGCCAAGATTGGGTAGTCACCGGGGAGCTGTTTTTT
TRBJ2-4 TRBD2 . TRBV12-3/TRBV12-4 CASSFGLAPNF TGTGCCAGCAGTTTCGGACTAGCGCCGAACTTC
TRBJ1-2 TRBD1 . TRBV18 CASSPGQGPGYGYTF TGTGCCAGCTCACCCGGACAGGGTCCGGGGTATGGCTACACCTTC
TRBJ2-5 . . TRBV6-1 CASNEARGREETQYF TGTGCCAGCAATGAAGCTCGTGGCAGGGAGGAGACCCAGTACTTC
TRBJ2-2 . few TRBV2 CASSEETPLTGELFF TGTGCCAGCAGTGAAGAGACACCATTAACCGGGGAGCTGTTTTTT
TRBJ1-4 TRBD1 . TRBV4-1 CASSQDPLDRVREKLFF TGCGCCAGCAGCCAAGATCCCCTCGACAGGGTAAGAGAAAAACTGTTTTTT
TRBJ1-5 . . TRBV7-2 CASSPASNQPQHF TGTGCCAGCAGCCCAGCTAGCAATCAGCCCCAGCATTTT
TRBJ2-1 . . TRBV27 CASSSGTWQFF TGTGCCAGCTCCTCCGGGACTTGGCAGTTCTTC
TRBJ2-7 . . TRBV12-3/TRBV12-4 CASSALYEQYF TGTGCCAGCAGTGCCCTCTACGAGCAGTACTTC
TRBJ1-1 . . TRBV6-5 CASSYSRPRNTEAFF TGTGCCAGCAGTTACTCGCGGCCAAGGAACACTGAAGCTTTCTTT
TRBJ1-1 TRBD1 . TRBV28 CASADRGVNTEAFF TGTGCCAGCGCGGACAGGGGAGTGAACACTGAAGCTTTCTTT
TRBJ2-5 . . TRBV11-1 CASSLVEETQYF TGTGCCAGCAGCTTAGTTGAAGAGACCCAGTACTTC
TRBJ1-6 TRBD1 . TRBV6-2/TRBV6-3 CASSPTRQGRSSYNSPLHF TGTGCCAGCAGCCCTACCCGACAGGGAAGGAGCTCCTATAATTCACCCCTCCACTTT
TRBJ2-3 . . TRBV19 CASSPLRARTDTQYF TGTGCCAGTAGCCCTCTCCGCGCCCGCACAGATACGCAGTATTTT
TRBJ2-1 . . TRBV2 CASSERDNEQFF TGTGCCAGCAGTGAAAGGGACAATGAGCAGTTCTTC